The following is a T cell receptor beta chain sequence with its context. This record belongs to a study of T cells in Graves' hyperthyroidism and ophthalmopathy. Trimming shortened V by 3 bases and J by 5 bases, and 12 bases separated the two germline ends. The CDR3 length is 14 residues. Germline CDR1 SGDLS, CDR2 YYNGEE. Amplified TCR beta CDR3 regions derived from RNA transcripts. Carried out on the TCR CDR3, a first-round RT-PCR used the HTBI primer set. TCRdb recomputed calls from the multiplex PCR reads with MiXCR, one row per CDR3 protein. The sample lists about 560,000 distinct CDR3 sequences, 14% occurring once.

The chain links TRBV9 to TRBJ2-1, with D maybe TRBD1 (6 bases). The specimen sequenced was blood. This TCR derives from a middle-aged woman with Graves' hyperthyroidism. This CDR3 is CASSDKWGHNEQFF. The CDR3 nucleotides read TGTGCCAGCAGCGATAAGTGGGGGCACAATGAGCAGTTCTTC.